These 32 T cell receptor beta chains share one sample of origin, sequenced in a study of cytomegalovirus exposure and HLA in healthy donors. Researchers ran the PCR with 60 Vbeta and 13 Jbeta primers. Only in-frame clones appear in the TCRdb table, and some are missing; sequencing was by immunoSEQ multiplex PCR. The table for this sample gives about 77,000 clones. Material for sequencing was PBMCs. These receptors were obtained from a man aged 45-65 years in good health and CMV-seropositive.

The chain employs TRBV15 and TRBJ2-7, with 7 positions matching TRBD1. Germline CDR1 is LNHNV and CDR2 is YYDKDF (reference sequence). V lost 3 bases to trimming and J lost 5 bases; unmatched junction nucleotides: 7. The CDR3 sequence is 14 residues long. The CDR3 here is CATSSLTGLDEQYF. The CDR3 DNA follows: TGTGCCACCAGCAGCCTGACAGGGCTTGACGAGCAGTACTTC. The entire variable domain, with the rest obtained from reference TRBV15 and TRBJ2-7, is as follows: DAMVIQNPRYQVTQFGKPVTLSCSQTLNHNVMYWYQQKSSQAPKLLFHYYDKDFNNEADTPDNFQSRRPNTSFCFLDIRSPGLGDTAMYLCATSSLTGLDEQYFGPGTRLTVT.

The gene calls are TRBV19 and TRBJ1-2, with 7 bases fitting TRBD1. The CDR3 is 13 amino acids. The V gene's germline CDR1 is LNHDA and CDR2 SQIVND (reference sequence). Trimming cost V 2 bases and J 10 bases; bases outside gene matches: 7. CDR3 DNA sequence: TGTGCCAGTAGTATAACGGGACAGACTTTCTACACCTTC. Amino acids: CASSITGQTFYTF.

This CDR3 is CASSLATGSMNTEAFF. Here the CDR3 DNA reads TGTGCCAGCAGCTTGGCCACAGGGTCGATGAACACTGAAGCTTTCTTT. The chain joins TRBV5-6 to TRBJ1-1; maybe TRBD1 (6 bases). The V gene's germline CDR1 is SGHDT and CDR2 YYEEEE. The CDR3 covers 16 residues. The V gene lost 0 bases and the J gene lost 0 bases, with 12 bases spanning the gap. Based on the CDR3 plus reference TRBV5-6 and TRBJ1-1, the full variable domain is DAGVTQSPTHLIKTRGQQVTLRCSPKSGHDTVSWYQQALGQGPQFIFQYYEEEERQRGNFPDRFSGHQFPNYSSELNVNALLLGDSALYLCASSLATGSMNTEAFFGQGTRLTVV.

The chain uses TRBV19 and TRBJ2-7; 7 nucleotides line up with TRBD1. V lost 8 bases, J lost 5 bases, and 12 bases stayed unmatched. The CDR3 consists of 14 residues. Germline CDR1 LNHDA, CDR2 SQIVND (reference sequence). The CDR3 spells CASFPPDRLDEQYV. The CDR3, as DNA: TGTGCCAGTTTTCCCCCGGACAGGCTGGACGAGCAGTACGTC.

This chain links TRBV7-2 with TRBJ2-1; weak D call: TRBD2 (6 bases). Trimming shortened V by 5 bases and J by 1 base, and 15 bases separated the two germline ends. Germline values: CDR1 SGHTA, CDR2 FQGNSA. The CDR3 contains 16 residues. As DNA, the CDR3 is TGTGCCAGCAGCCCGGGTGGGACTGTTTCCTACAATGAGCAGTTCTTC. This codes for CASSPGGTVSYNEQFF. Complete variable domain (other parts from reference TRBV7-2 and TRBJ2-1): GAGVSQSPSNKVTEKGKDVELRCDPISGHTALYWYRQSLGQGLEFLIYFQGNSAPDKSGLPSDRFSAERTGGSVSTLTIQRTQQEDSAVYLCASSPGGTVSYNEQFFGPGTRLTVL.

The gene calls are TRBV9 and TRBJ1-3; D is undetermined. Germline CDR1 reads SGDLS; CDR2 reads YYNGEE. Trimming pared 0 bases from V and 1 base from J, leaving 5 bases between. The CDR3 is 14 amino acids. CDR3 protein: CASSVGQSGNTIYF. DNA of the CDR3: TGTGCCAGCAGCGTAGGACAATCTGGAAACACCATATATTTT.

The gene calls are TRBV18 and TRBJ1-2, with D unclear. The germline V gene encodes CDR1 KGHSH and CDR2 LQKENI. V was trimmed by 4 bases and J by 4 bases, leaving 19 bases between them. The CDR3 has 16 residues. CDR3 DNA sequence: TGTGCCAGCTCACTTAATGTTGGTCCGGAGGGCTATGGCTACACCTTC. It codes for CASSLNVGPEGYGYTF.

This sequence joins TRBV19 and TRBJ1-1; 7 bases agree with TRBD1. CDR1 and CDR2 (germline): LNHDA, SQIVND (reference sequence). The CDR3 loop spans 14 amino acids. Losses at the gene ends were 5 bases for V and 5 bases for J; bases not matched to a gene: 8. The CDR3 sequence is CASSPRQGGTEAFF. Written as DNA, the CDR3 is TGTGCCAGTAGTCCCCGACAGGGAGGAACTGAAGCTTTCTTT.

The chain carries TRBV6-6 and TRBJ2-5; 10 bases line up with TRBD2. The CDR3 length is 16 residues. V was clipped by 2 bases and J by 1 base; unmatched bases: 4. Per germline, CDR1 MNHNY and CDR2 SVGAGI (reference sequence). CDR3 sequence (DNA): TGTGCCAGCAGTTACCCCCTAGCGGGGGCCCAAGAGACCCAGTACTTC. Residues: CASSYPLAGAQETQYF.

The chain couples TRBV14 to TRBJ2-5; the D gene is possibly TRBD2 (6 bases). The germline V gene has CDR1 SGHDN and CDR2 FVKESK. The V end lost 1 base, the J end lost 5 bases, and 8 bases lay between the germline ends. The CDR3 sequence is 13 residues long. CDR3 amino acids: CASSQVGRETQYF. Written as DNA, the CDR3 is TGTGCCAGCAGCCAAGTAGGGAGGGAGACCCAGTACTTC.

The chain couples TRBV28 to TRBJ1-2; the match to TRBD1 covers 11 bases. The V gene end was trimmed by 7 bases and the J gene end by 7 bases; junction bases not matched to a gene: 8. The CDR3 length is 14 residues. CDR1 is MDHEN and CDR2 is SYDVKM in the germline V gene. This chain's CDR3 is CASNQGQGAGGYTF. CDR3 coding DNA: TGTGCCAGCAATCAAGGACAGGGGGCGGGTGGCTACACCTTC.

The rearrangement links TRBV6-5 to TRBJ1-6; 8 positions agree with TRBD1. Germline CDR1 and CDR2: MNHEY and SVGAGI. The CDR3 extends over 15 amino acids. The ends lost 5 bases at V and 13 bases at J; junction bases unmatched: 13. The CDR3 protein is CASSPPGQGGLPLHF. The CDR3 region has the DNA TGTGCCAGCAGTCCTCCAGGACAGGGAGGGTTGCCCCTCCACTTT.

The chain links TRBV6-1 to TRBJ2-7, with D possibly matching TRBD1 (6 bases). V lost 10 bases to trimming and J lost 3 bases, with 16 bases between them. This CDR3 is 13 amino acids long. Germline V gene lookup returns CDR1 MNHNS and CDR2 SASEGT. The CDR3 spells CATQGRTNYEQYF. Written as DNA, the CDR3 is TGTGCCACACAGGGTAGAACCAACTACGAGCAGTACTTC.

The chain recombines TRBV5-1 with TRBJ2-2; TRBD2 matches at 9 bases. The CDR3 sequence is 15 residues long. Unmatched junction bases numbered 4, after V lost 1 base and J lost 6 bases. CDR1 is SGHRS and CDR2 is YFSETQ in the germline V gene. CDR3 sequence: CASSLQAGGAGELFF. The DNA for the CDR3 is TGCGCCAGCAGCTTGCAAGCGGGAGGTGCCGGGGAGCTGTTTTTT.

The genes are TRBV7-2 and TRBJ2-2; 8 bases align to TRBD1. Germline assignment: CDR1 SGHTA and CDR2 FQGNSA. The J segment lost 4 bases and the V segment lost 5 bases, leaving 9 bases of the junction unmatched. The CDR3 has 16 amino acids. CDR3 in amino acids: CASSLWTGRRTGELFF. CDR3 sequence (DNA): TGTGCCAGCAGCCTATGGACAGGGCGGCGCACCGGGGAGCTGTTTTTT.

The chain employs TRBV4-2 and TRBJ1-3, with D possibly matching TRBD1 (6 bases). Trimming stripped 0 bases from V and 8 bases from J, with 14 bases between. This CDR3 is built from 15 residues. Germline-derived CDR1 and CDR2 are LGHNA and YNFKEQ. The CDR3 is CASSQDRGSSYTIYF. CDR3 nucleotide sequence: TGTGCCAGCAGCCAAGACAGGGGTAGTAGTTACACCATATATTTT.

This CDR3 is CASTQGDINGYTF. The CDR3 nucleotides are TGTGCCAGCACCCAAGGGGATATCAATGGCTACACCTTC. J is TRBJ1-2 and V is TRBV6-1; weak D call: TRBD1 (5 bases). The CDR3 covers 13 residues. Germline CDR1 reads MNHNS; CDR2 reads SASEGT. Deletions cut 7 bases from V and 6 bases from J, with 15 bases between.

The chain links TRBV6-6 to TRBJ2-1, with D maybe TRBD1 (6 bases). This CDR3 contains 15 residues. V lost 6 bases, J lost 0 bases, and 12 bases lay in between. CDR1 MNHNY and CDR2 SVGAGI come from the germline V gene (reference sequence). CDR3 loop: CASSTGHRSYNEQFF. Written as DNA, the CDR3 is TGTGCCAGCAGCACGGGACACCGCTCCTACAATGAGCAGTTCTTC.

The CDR3, as DNA: TGCGCCAGCAGCGGACCGGAGGACAGGGATGGCTACACCTTC. The encoded protein is CASSGPEDRDGYTF. V and J are TRBV5-1 and TRBJ1-2; TRBD1 agrees at 8 bases. Germline V gives CDR1 SGHRS, CDR2 YFSETQ. The CDR3 loop spans 14 amino acids. After removal of 4 bases from V and 6 bases from J, the junction contained 8 bases not matched to a gene.

The chain combines TRBV12-5 with TRBJ2-5, with TRBD1 identical over 8 bases. Looked up from germline, CDR1 is LGHNT and CDR2 is FRNRAP. The CDR3 sequence is 14 residues long. V gave up 1 base and J gave up 7 bases; unmatched junction bases: 5. The CDR3 here is CASGLGQGAMTQYF. DNA of the CDR3: TGTGCTAGTGGTTTGGGGCAGGGGGCCATGACCCAGTACTTC.

The rearrangement joins TRBV5-5 to TRBJ1-6; 7 nucleotides agree with TRBD1. This CDR3 has 16 residues. Germline V lookup: CDR1 SGHKS, CDR2 YYEKEE (reference sequence). The trim removed 3 bases at V and 7 bases at J, leaving 10 bases unmatched. CDR3 nucleotide sequence: TGTGCCAGCAGCTCTTACCGACAGGGTGGGAATTCACCCCTCCACTTT. Protein sequence: CASSSYRQGGNSPLHF.

The V and J genes are TRBV27 and TRBJ2-1; D not certain. The V end was cut by 2 bases, the J end by 6 bases, with 8 bases between. Germline values: CDR1 MNHEY, CDR2 SMNVEV (reference sequence). The CDR3 is 13 amino acids. In DNA, the CDR3 is TGTGCCAGCAGTTTAGACACACGCAATGAGCAGTTCTTC. Its protein is CASSLDTRNEQFF.

This chain's CDR3 is CASSQDRIGEETQYF. The CDR3 DNA reads as TGCGCCAGCAGCCAAGATCGAATCGGGGAAGAGACCCAGTACTTC. The chain is built from TRBV4-1 and TRBJ2-5, with D perhaps TRBD2 (5 bases). V gave up 0 bases and J gave up 3 bases, with 11 bases separating them. The V gene's germline CDR1 is MGHRA and CDR2 YSYEKL. CDR3 length: 15 amino acids.

Notes on this clone: Sequence at one end of the junction differs from germline and may be a read error. The rearrangement joins TRBV19 to TRBJ2-1, with a tentative D call TRBD1 (6 bases). The CDR3 consists of 15 residues. From germline, CDR1 is LNHDA and CDR2 SQIVND (reference sequence). CDR3 nucleotides: TGTGCCAGTAGTATAGGACAGGCCCTTCGTAATGGGCAGTTCTTC. This gives the protein CASSIGQALRNGQFF. Full variable domain (outside the CDR3, taken from reference TRBV19 and TRBJ2-1): DGGITQSPKYLFRKEGQNVTLSCEQNLNHDAMYWYRQDPGQGLRLIYYSQIVNDFQKGDIAEGYSVSREKKESFPLTVTSAQKNPTAFYLCASSIGQALRNGQFFGPGTRLTVL.

For the CDR3, the DNA is TGTGCCAGCAGCTTAGCGCGGGTAATGGGCACCGGGGAGCTGTTTTTT. It encodes CASSLARVMGTGELFF. The chain is built from TRBV7-9 and TRBJ2-2; tentative D call: TRBD2 (5 bases). Germline lookup yields CDR1 SEHNR and CDR2 FQNEAQ (reference sequence). The V gene lost 0 bases and the J gene lost 4 bases, with 12 bases spanning the gap. The CDR3 is made up of 16 amino acids.

The chain couples TRBV25-1 to TRBJ2-3, with D possibly matching TRBD1 (5 bases). In germline, CDR1 is MGHDK, CDR2 SYGVNS. Trimming removed 7 bases at V and 2 bases at J, with 10 bases between. The CDR3 extends over 13 amino acids. In DNA form, the CDR3 reads TGTGCCAGCATAGGCAGGGTCACAGATACGCAGTATTTT. It encodes CASIGRVTDTQYF.

This chain uses TRBV6-5 with TRBJ1-3, with unresolved D. The V gene's germline CDR1 is MNHEY and CDR2 SVGAGI. The CDR3 sequence is 14 residues long. Trimming shortened V by 2 bases and J by 0 bases, and 5 bases separated the two germline ends. The CDR3 DNA reads TGTGCCAGCAGTTACAGGAGCTCTGGAAACACCATATATTTT. Translated, it gives CASSYRSSGNTIYF.

The genes are TRBV12-2 and TRBJ2-2; TRBD1 was called by the table and not checked on the DNA. TRBV12-2 is listed as a pseudogene. CDR3 size: 17 residues. CDR3 nucleotide sequence: TGTGCAAGTCGCTTAGACTACAGGGGGCTGGCCACCGGGGAGCTGTTTTTT. Amino acids: CASRLDYRGLATGELFF.

This chain uses TRBV25-1 with TRBJ1-2, with a weak D call TRBD1 (5 bases). V shed 7 bases and J shed 4 bases, with 10 bases lying between them. The CDR3 runs to 12 residues. Germline values: CDR1 MGHDK, CDR2 SYGVNS. This chain's CDR3 is CASKTGLYGYTF. CDR3 coding DNA: TGTGCCAGCAAAACGGGACTCTATGGCTACACCTTC.

In nucleotides, the CDR3 is TGTGCCAGCAGTGACCAACCAGGGGCCCACAATGAGCAGTTCTTC. It yields the protein CASSDQPGAHNEQFF. The J gene is TRBJ2-1, the V gene TRBV6-1, with D maybe TRBD1 (6 bases). The CDR3 is 15 amino acids. Germline lookup yields CDR1 MNHNS and CDR2 SASEGT. Trimming removed 3 bases from V and 5 bases from J, with 14 bases in between.

The rearrangement links TRBV6-1 to TRBJ1-1; 9 nucleotides line up with TRBD1. The CDR3 sequence is 14 residues long. V dropped 5 bases and J dropped 6; count of bases not matched to a gene: 7. Germline V lookup: CDR1 MNHNS, CDR2 SASEGT. Here the CDR3 reads CASSLSWDRAEAFF. Here the CDR3 DNA reads TGTGCCAGCAGTCTCTCGTGGGACAGGGCTGAAGCTTTCTTT.

This rearrangement joins TRBV6-1 to TRBJ2-3; D possibly corresponds to TRBD2 (7 bases). The CDR3 is 15 amino acids. Per the germline V gene, CDR1 is MNHNS and CDR2 is SASEGT. V lost 6 bases and J lost 3, with 16 bases in between. As DNA, the CDR3 is TGTGCCAGCAGCCCAGGGGACTATTGGACAGATACGCAGTATTTT. It is translated as CASSPGDYWTDTQYF.